The source of this T cell receptor beta chain is a study of response to subunit inactivated influenza vaccine. Study-level results: Every seasonal influenza vaccination brings in few new T cells, the authors suggested.

Germline-derived CDR1 and CDR2 are MNHNS and SASEGT. The ends lost 8 bases at V and 5 bases at J; junction bases unmatched: 11. The CDR3 is 16 residues long. TCRdb redid the calling of the RT-PCR reads with MiXCR, one entry per CDR3 protein. The sample lists around 580,000 distinct CDR3 sequences, approximately 10% occurring once. This clonotype turned up a few times. Its antigen is unknown. This chain links TRBV6-1 with TRBJ2-1, with 11 bases lining up with TRBD1. The clonotype originates from a man aged 45-65 years who received an inactivated influenza vaccine. Sequences were derived from PBMCs from blood, sampled on the day of vaccination. This CDR3 reads CASLSLGQGANNEQFF. The DNA of the CDR3 is TGTGCCAGCCTTTCCCTCGGACAGGGGGCTAACAATGAGCAGTTCTTC.